The 20 T cell receptor beta chains below come from one sample, sequenced in a study of blood T cell repertoires in COVID-19. Sequenced by immunoSEQ multiplex PCR; TCRdb stores in-frame clones only, minus some. The sample records around 95,000 clones, almost 90% being singletons. Sequenced input: peripheral blood. These receptors were collected from a human donor in a cohort sampled during active COVID-19.

The V call is TRBV5-5, the J call TRBJ1-2; maybe TRBD1 (6 bases). This CDR3 has 15 residues. Germline-derived CDR1 and CDR2 are SGHKS and YYEKEE (reference sequence). Trimming removed 0 bases from V and 8 bases from J, with 17 bases in between. The CDR3 sequence: CASSLEQGTARGYTF. The CDR3 DNA sequence: TGTGCCAGCAGCTTGGAACAGGGTACGGCTCGGGGCTACACCTTC. The whole variable domain, remainder taken from reference TRBV5-5 and TRBJ1-2, is DAGVTQSPTHLIKTRGQQVTLRCSPISGHKSVSWYQQVLGQGPQFIFQYYEKEERGRGNFPDRFSARQFPNYSSELNVNALLLGDSALYLCASSLEQGTARGYTFGSGTRLTVV.

The V and J genes are TRBV5-6 and TRBJ2-6; 8 bases map to TRBD1. Germline-derived CDR1 and CDR2 are SGHDT and YYEEEE. V shed 0 bases and J 1 base; nucleotides not matched to a gene: 6. The CDR3 extends over 18 amino acids. The DNA for the CDR3 is TGTGCCAGCAGCTTGGTTCGACAGGGGCCGTCTGGGGCCAACGTCCTGACTTTC. The encoded protein is CASSLVRQGPSGANVLTF.

Only one count was recorded for this clone. The chain employs TRBV12-3 or TRBV12-4 and TRBJ2-5, with a tentative D call TRBD1 (6 bases). CDR3 length: 13 amino acids. The V gene lost 10 bases and the J gene lost 2 bases, with 14 bases spanning the gap. The CDR3 DNA reads as TGTGCCACCAGGGGCCAGGGACAAGAGACCCAGTACTTC. It encodes CATRGQGQETQYF.

This chain joins TRBV25-1 and TRBJ2-7; 7 nucleotides align to TRBD1. Unmatched junction bases numbered 6, after V lost 7 bases and J lost 3 bases. From germline, CDR1 is MGHDK and CDR2 SYGVNS. The CDR3 is made up of 13 amino acids. CDR3 sequence reads: CASNPGQDYEQYF. CDR3 nucleotides: TGTGCCAGCAACCCCGGACAGGACTACGAGCAGTACTTC.

The rearrangement joins TRBV4-3 to TRBJ2-5; D is unclear. The germline V gene encodes CDR1 LGHNA and CDR2 YSLEER. V lost 1 base and J lost 4, with 7 bases in between. CDR3 size: 13 residues. As DNA, the CDR3 is TGCGCCAGCAGCCAAGTATCGGGAGAGACCCAGTACTTC. Protein: CASSQVSGETQYF.

J is TRBJ1-2 and V is TRBV19, with 8 nucleotides matching TRBD1. CDR1 is LNHDA and CDR2 is SQIVND in the germline V gene (reference sequence). The V segment lost 5 bases and the J segment 4 bases; nucleotides outside the gene matches: 9. The length of the CDR3 is 15 residues. CDR3 sequence (DNA): TGTGCCAGTAGTGTCGGACAGGGTTGGAGCTATGGCTACACCTTC. It specifies CASSVGQGWSYGYTF. The variable domain in full, with the rest retrieved from reference TRBV19 and TRBJ1-2, is DGGITQSPKYLFRKEGQNVTLSCEQNLNHDAMYWYRQDPGQGLRLIYYSQIVNDFQKGDIAEGYSVSREKKESFPLTVTSAQKNPTAFYLCASSVGQGWSYGYTFGSGTRLTVV.

The rearrangement joins TRBV6-2 or TRBV6-3 to TRBJ1-5; 7 bases fit TRBD1. Germline V gene data show CDR1 as MNHEY and CDR2 as SVGEGT. The ends lost 0 bases at V and 5 bases at J; junction bases unmatched: 4. There are 15 residues in the CDR3. The CDR3: CASSYSQGFHQPQHF. For the CDR3, the DNA is TGTGCCAGCAGTTACTCACAGGGGTTTCATCAGCCCCAGCATTTT.

The J gene is TRBJ2-3, the V gene TRBV2, with 11 bases that match TRBD2. The CDR3 length is 14 residues. V lost 10 bases and J lost 4; bases outside the gene matches: 7. Looked up from germline, CDR1 is SNHLY and CDR2 is FYNNEI. The CDR3 DNA reads TGTGCCAACCCACTAGCGGGAGTGGCAGATACGCAGTATTTT. Amino acid sequence: CANPLAGVADTQYF.

Regarding this clone: Germline and junction disagree at one end, which may indicate a read error. The CDR3 is CASSQAGAETQYF. Written as DNA, the CDR3 is TGTGCCAGCAGTCAAGCAGGGGCAGAGACCCAGTACTTC. The chain uses TRBV6-1 and TRBJ2-5; D is possibly TRBD1 (6 bases). The CDR3 extends over 13 amino acids. The germline V gene encodes CDR1 MNHNS and CDR2 SASEGT.

This clone was counted once. This rearrangement joins TRBV27 to TRBJ2-1, with 9 nucleotides matching TRBD1. Germline V gene lookup returns CDR1 MNHEY and CDR2 SMNVEV (reference sequence). J was trimmed by 5 bases and V by 1 base; bases with no gene match: 6. The CDR3 is 16 amino acids. The DNA for the CDR3 is TGTGCCAGCAGTTTATTAGGGACAGGGAATAACAATGAGCAGTTCTTC. It yields the protein CASSLLGTGNNNEQFF.

This chain connects TRBV29-1 to TRBJ2-4, with a tentative D call TRBD1 (5 bases). CDR1 is SQVTM, CDR2 ANQGSEA, per germline. V dropped 3 bases and J dropped 3 bases, with 12 bases sitting between them. The CDR3 is 14 amino acids. The CDR3 spells CSVDRERIKNIQYF. CDR3 nucleotide sequence: TGCAGCGTTGACAGGGAAAGAATCAAAAACATTCAGTACTTC.

This clone occurred once. This CDR3 reads CASSITQGANNEQFF. The DNA of the CDR3 is TGTGCCAGTAGTATAACCCAGGGTGCAAACAATGAGCAGTTCTTC. The chain employs TRBV19 and TRBJ2-1; D perhaps matches TRBD1 (5 bases). In germline, CDR1 is LNHDA, CDR2 SQIVND (reference sequence). V gave up 2 bases and J gave up 5 bases, with 13 bases separating them. The CDR3 length is 15 residues. The complete variable domain, with remaining parts taken from reference TRBV19 and TRBJ2-1, reads DGGITQSPKYLFRKEGQNVTLSCEQNLNHDAMYWYRQDPGQGLRLIYYSQIVNDFQKGDIAEGYSVSREKKESFPLTVTSAQKNPTAFYLCASSITQGANNEQFFGPGTRLTVL.

The chain joins TRBV6-1 to TRBJ2-7, with D perhaps TRBD1 (6 bases). This CDR3 contains 16 residues. Germline lookup yields CDR1 MNHNS and CDR2 SASEGT. Trimming left V 4 bases short and J 4 bases short, with 20 bases between. In DNA form, the CDR3 reads TGTGCCAGCAGTGCCTACAGGGCTGGGGACCTATACGAGCAGTACTTC. It translates to CASSAYRAGDLYEQYF.

The rearrangement joins TRBV3-1 (or the pseudogene TRBV3-2) to TRBJ1-4, with TRBD1 matching 7 bases. The CDR3 sequence is 16 residues long. Germline V lookup: CDR1 LGHDT, CDR2 YNNKEL (reference sequence). V lost 1 base, J lost 3 bases, and 5 bases stayed unmatched. This chain's CDR3 is CASSQAEQGANEKLFF. CDR3 DNA sequence: TGTGCCAGCAGCCAAGCGGAGCAGGGGGCTAATGAAAAACTGTTTTTT.

This clone is a singleton in its sample. V is TRBV7-2 and J is TRBJ1-6; D not certain. Trimming took off 5 bases at V and 9 bases at J, with 14 bases between the two ends. Germline CDR1 reads SGHTA; CDR2 reads FQGNSA. The length of the CDR3 is 14 residues. In DNA, the CDR3 is TGTGCCAGCAGCCTATCTCGTCGGGGTTCACCCCTCCACTTT. It codes for CASSLSRRGSPLHF.

This clone was seen just once. The J gene is TRBJ2-7, the V gene TRBV10-3; D call uncertain. V lost 10 bases, J lost 1 base, and 11 bases lay in between. This CDR3 is 12 amino acids long. CDR1 is ENHRY, CDR2 SYGVKD, per germline. The CDR3, as DNA: TGTGCCAGTAACGACGGGTCCTACGAGCAGTACTTC. This codes for CASNDGSYEQYF.

The genes are TRBV7-8 and TRBJ2-3; the D is unclear. CDR1 and CDR2 from the germline V gene are SGHVS and FQNEAQ. The V gene lost 5 bases and the J gene lost 0 bases, with 15 bases spanning the gap. CDR3 length: 16 residues. In DNA form, the CDR3 reads TGTGCCAGCAGCCCCCTCTCCGAACGGAGCACAGATACGCAGTATTTT. As protein: CASSPLSERSTDTQYF.

J is TRBJ2-2 and V is TRBV7-2; D unclear. The CDR3 length is 15 residues. V gave up 5 bases and J gave up 4 bases, with 14 bases separating them. Germline assignment: CDR1 SGHTA and CDR2 FQGNSA. DNA for the CDR3: TGTGCCAGCAGCGTAATCCGGGTCCGCACCGGGGAGCTGTTTTTT. Its protein product is CASSVIRVRTGELFF.

J is TRBJ2-5 and V is TRBV12-2; the table's D call of TRBD2 was not tested on the DNA. TRBV12-2 is shown as a pseudogene. The CDR3 length is 11 residues. The CDR3 protein is CEGGFQETQYF. Written as DNA, the CDR3 is TGTGAAGGAGGTTTCCAAGAGACCCAGTACTTC.

The chain carries TRBV6-1 and TRBJ2-7; D ambiguous. CDR3 length: 14 amino acids. Germline assignment: CDR1 MNHNS and CDR2 SASEGT. Trimming removed 2 bases from V and 0 bases from J, with 8 bases in between. The DNA of the CDR3 is TGTGCCAGCAGTGAAATCGGTAACTCCTACGAGCAGTACTTC. This translates into CASSEIGNSYEQYF.